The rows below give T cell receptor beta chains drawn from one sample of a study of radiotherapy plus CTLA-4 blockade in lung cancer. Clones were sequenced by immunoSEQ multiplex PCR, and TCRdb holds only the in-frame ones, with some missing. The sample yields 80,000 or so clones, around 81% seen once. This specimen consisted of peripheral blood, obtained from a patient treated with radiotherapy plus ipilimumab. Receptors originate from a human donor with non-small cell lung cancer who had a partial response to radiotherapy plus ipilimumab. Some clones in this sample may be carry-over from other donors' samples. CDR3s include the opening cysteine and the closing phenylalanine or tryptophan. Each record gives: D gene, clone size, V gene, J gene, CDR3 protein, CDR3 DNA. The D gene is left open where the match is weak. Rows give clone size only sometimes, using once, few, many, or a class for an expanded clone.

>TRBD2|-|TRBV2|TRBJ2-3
CASGLAVPDTQYF
TGTGCCAGCGGACTAGCTGTGCCAGATACGCAGTATTTT
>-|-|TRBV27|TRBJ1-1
CASSLMGAGNTEAFF
TGTGCCAGCAGTTTGATGGGGGCGGGGAACACTGAAGCTTTCTTT
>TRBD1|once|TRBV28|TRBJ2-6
CASSPRQGIPGANVLTF
TGTGCCAGCAGCCCCCGACAGGGTATACCTGGGGCCAACGTCCTGACTTTC
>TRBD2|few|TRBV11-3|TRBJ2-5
CASSSIRLAGVQETQYF
TGTGCCAGCAGCTCGATAAGACTAGCGGGGGTCCAAGAGACCCAGTACTTC
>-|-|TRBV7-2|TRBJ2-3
CASSVRGGGSSTDTQYF
TGTGCCAGCAGCGTACGAGGGGGGGGGTCTAGCACAGATACGCAGTATTTT
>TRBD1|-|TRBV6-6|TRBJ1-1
CASSYHPGGGTEAFF
TGTGCCAGCAGTTACCATCCAGGGGGCGGAACTGAAGCTTTCTTT
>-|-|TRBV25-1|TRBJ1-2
CASSGTAFTYGYTF
TGTGCCAGCAGTGGGACAGCATTCACGTATGGCTACACCTTC
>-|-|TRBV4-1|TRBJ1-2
CASSSPGQRFSRSGYTF
TGCGCCAGCAGCTCACCCGGACAGAGATTCTCCCGGAGTGGCTACACCTTC
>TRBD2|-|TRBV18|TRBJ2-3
CASSGTSGTDTQYF
TGTGCCAGCTCCGGGACTAGTGGCACAGATACGCAGTATTTT
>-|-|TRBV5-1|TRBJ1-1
CASSLASGGGTEAFF
TGCGCCAGCAGCTTGGCTTCAGGCGGAGGCACTGAAGCTTTCTTT
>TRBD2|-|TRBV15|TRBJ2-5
CATSRDASGGFETQYF
TGTGCCACCAGCAGAGATGCTAGCGGGGGGTTCGAGACCCAGTACTTC
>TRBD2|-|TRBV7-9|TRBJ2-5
CASRTSGQETQYF
TGTGCCAGCCGGACTAGCGGCCAAGAGACCCAGTACTTC
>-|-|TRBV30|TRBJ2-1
CAWSGLVNEQFF
TGTGCCTGGAGTGGCCTAGTTAATGAGCAGTTCTTC
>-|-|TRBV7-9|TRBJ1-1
CASSLGVGSTEAFF
TGTGCCAGCAGCTTAGGGGTTGGGAGCACTGAAGCTTTCTTT
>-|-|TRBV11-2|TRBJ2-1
CASSLDRGFEQFF
TGTGCCAGCAGCTTAGATAGGGGGTTTGAGCAGTTCTTC
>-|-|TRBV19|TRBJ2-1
CASMAGQYAGEQFF
TGTGCCAGTATGGCGGGGCAATACGCAGGTGAGCAGTTCTTC
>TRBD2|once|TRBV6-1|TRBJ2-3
CASSEMIGEGTQYF
TGTGCCAGCAGTGAAATGATAGGGGAGGGTACGCAGTATTTT